The 15 T cell receptor beta chains below all came from one sample that was sequenced in a study of cytomegalovirus exposure and HLA in healthy donors. The PCR used 60 Vbeta and 13 Jbeta primers. Using immunoSEQ multiplex PCR, the repertoire was profiled, and TCRdb retains in-frame clones only, with some absent. The table has approximately 200,000 clones, over 60% seen once. Sequenced material: PBMCs. These receptors were obtained from a man aged 35 to 55 in good health and CMV-seronegative.

The chain combines TRBV5-1 with TRBJ2-5; TRBD2 might be the D (5 bases). The DNA matches TRBJ2-7 better at its end, which makes the J call doubtful. Germline values: CDR1 SGHRS, CDR2 YFSETQ. CDR3 length: 14 amino acids. The CDR3 DNA reads as TGCGCCAGCAGCCCGGCGGGCAATGTGCACGAGCAGTACTTC. It codes for CASSPAGNVHEQYF.

V and J are TRBV6-5 and TRBJ2-1; 7 nucleotides match TRBD1. The CDR3 sequence is 15 residues long. With V trimmed by 6 bases and J by 0 bases, 5 bases remained unmatched. Looked up from germline, CDR1 is MNHEY and CDR2 is SVGAGI. CDR3 region: CASRRTGSSYNEQFF. CDR3 in DNA: TGTGCCAGCAGGAGGACAGGCAGCTCCTACAATGAGCAGTTCTTC.

V usage is TRBV6-5 and J usage is TRBJ1-1; D not resolved. The CDR3 extends over 11 amino acids. Looked up from germline, CDR1 is MNHEY and CDR2 is SVGAGI. Trimming left V 5 bases short and J 5 bases short, with 6 bases between. The CDR3 nucleotides are TGTGCCAGCAGTAAGCATACTGAAGCTTTCTTT. It specifies CASSKHTEAFF.

The chain employs TRBV30 and TRBJ1-5; D is perhaps TRBD1 (6 bases). V dropped 8 bases and J dropped 6 bases, with 20 bases sitting between them. The CDR3 consists of 14 residues. Germline V gene data show CDR1 as GTSNPN and CDR2 as SVGIG (reference sequence). In nucleotides, the CDR3 is TGTGCCGGGACTACTGGACAGCCAGGTCAGCCCCAGCATTTT. Translating it yields CAGTTGQPGQPQHF.

This clone appeared a single time. At the DNA level, this CDR3 is encoded by other sequences in the same sample as well. J is TRBJ2-7 and V is TRBV5-1; 9 bases agree with TRBD2. CDR3 length: 15 residues. Germline V CDR1 and CDR2: SGHRS, YFSETQ. The V gene end was trimmed by 1 base and the J gene end by 3 bases; junction bases not matched to a gene: 5. The chain's CDR3 is CASSLRAGGDYEQYF. The CDR3, as DNA: TGCGCCAGCAGCTTGAGGGCGGGAGGGGACTACGAGCAGTACTTC.

This clone was seen just once. V and J are TRBV7-9 and TRBJ1-6; 7 nucleotides line up with TRBD1. Per the germline V gene, CDR1 is SEHNR and CDR2 is FQNEAQ (reference sequence). V shed 4 bases, J shed 9 bases, and the junction held 6 bases outside the gene matches. The CDR3 contains 14 residues. The CDR3 sequence: CASSSGQIGSPLHF. In DNA, the CDR3 is TGTGCCAGCAGCTCGGGACAGATAGGTTCACCCCTCCACTTT.

The CDR3 sequence: CASSPGRGSVTDTQYF. The CDR3 bases are TGTGCCAGCAGCCCTGGTAGGGGGAGTGTCACAGATACGCAGTATTTT. V gene TRBV14 combines with J gene TRBJ2-3, with D possibly matching TRBD1 (6 bases). Looked up from germline, CDR1 is SGHDN and CDR2 is FVKESK. Deletions cut 4 bases from V and 2 bases from J, with 16 bases between. This CDR3 has 16 residues.

The chain is built from TRBV6-1 and TRBJ2-3; tentatively, D is TRBD1 (5 bases). Trimming removed 5 bases from V and 1 base from J, with 10 bases in between. Per the germline V gene, CDR1 is MNHNS and CDR2 is SASEGT. This CDR3 contains 14 residues. The CDR3 region is CASSLDTRTDTQYF. CDR3 in DNA: TGTGCCAGCAGTTTGGACACTCGCACAGATACGCAGTATTTT.

The chain couples TRBV4-1 to TRBJ1-4; D remains unclear. Per germline, CDR1 MGHRA and CDR2 YSYEKL. This CDR3 comprises 16 residues. V was pared by 1 base and J by 8 bases, with 17 bases between. The CDR3 DNA sequence: TGCGCCAGCAGCCAAGGTAGCGCCTTCGGGTCGGAAAAACTGTTTTTT. Translation: CASSQGSAFGSEKLFF.

The chain has TRBV28 and TRBJ2-6, with TRBD2 identical over 9 bases. With V trimmed by 3 bases and J by 4 bases, 1 base remained unmatched. This CDR3 spans 15 amino acids. Germline V lookup: CDR1 MDHEN, CDR2 SYDVKM. CDR3 nucleotide sequence: TGTGCCAGCAGTTTGCGGGGGGGAGGGGCCAACGTCCTGACTTTC. This gives the protein CASSLRGGGANVLTF.

The V call is TRBV5-1, the J call TRBJ2-7, with unresolved D. V was trimmed by 3 bases and J by 2 bases, leaving 12 bases between them. The germline gives CDR1 SGHRS, CDR2 YFSETQ. This CDR3 is built from 14 residues. CDR3 bases: TGCGCCAGCAGCTCCTATGTAGGAGCCTACGAGCAGTACTTC. Protein sequence: CASSSYVGAYEQYF. The variable domain in full, with the rest retrieved from reference TRBV5-1 and TRBJ2-7, is KAGVTQTPRYLIKTRGQQVTLSCSPISGHRSVSWYQQTPGQGLQFLFEYFSETQRNKGNFPGRFSGRQFSNSRSEMNVSTLELGDSALYLCASSSYVGAYEQYFGPGTRLTVT.

The V gene is TRBV7-3, the J gene TRBJ2-1, with a weak D call TRBD2 (6 bases). The CDR3 has 14 amino acids. Between the trimmed V and J ends, which lost 1 base and 9 bases, there was a span of 13 bases. Per germline, CDR1 SGHTA and CDR2 FQGTGA. Here the CDR3 DNA reads TGTGCCAGCAGCTTAAGGGGCCTGGGGGGTGAGCAGTTCTTC. Translation gives CASSLRGLGGEQFF.

CDR3 sequence: CASSVTENTEAFF. DNA of the CDR3: TGTGCCAGCAGCGTCACAGAGAACACTGAAGCTTTCTTT. V usage is TRBV7-3 and J usage is TRBJ1-1; no clear D. Trimming pared 5 bases from V and 1 base from J, leaving 8 bases between. Germline V gene data show CDR1 as SGHTA and CDR2 as FQGTGA. The length of the CDR3 is 13 residues.

The V call is TRBV5-1, the J call TRBJ2-3, with TRBD2 identical over 7 bases. The trim removed 3 bases at V and 3 bases at J, leaving 4 bases unmatched. The germline V gene encodes CDR1 SGHRS and CDR2 YFSETQ. There are 14 residues in the CDR3. The CDR3 bases are TGCGCCAGCAGCTCCGGGACTACAACAGATACGCAGTATTTT. Translating it yields CASSSGTTTDTQYF. Complete variable domain (other parts from reference TRBV5-1 and TRBJ2-3): KAGVTQTPRYLIKTRGQQVTLSCSPISGHRSVSWYQQTPGQGLQFLFEYFSETQRNKGNFPGRFSGRQFSNSRSEMNVSTLELGDSALYLCASSSGTTTDTQYFGPGTRLTVL.

The rearrangement uses TRBV5-4 and TRBJ2-1; TRBD2 aligns across 7 bases. J lost 1 base, V lost 4 bases, and 8 bases had no gene match. CDR1 and CDR2 from the germline V gene are SGHNT and YYREEE (reference sequence). The CDR3 length is 16 residues. CDR3 residues: CASSPGSGKSYNEQFF. In DNA form, the CDR3 reads TGTGCCAGCAGCCCGGGGAGCGGGAAATCCTACAATGAGCAGTTCTTC.